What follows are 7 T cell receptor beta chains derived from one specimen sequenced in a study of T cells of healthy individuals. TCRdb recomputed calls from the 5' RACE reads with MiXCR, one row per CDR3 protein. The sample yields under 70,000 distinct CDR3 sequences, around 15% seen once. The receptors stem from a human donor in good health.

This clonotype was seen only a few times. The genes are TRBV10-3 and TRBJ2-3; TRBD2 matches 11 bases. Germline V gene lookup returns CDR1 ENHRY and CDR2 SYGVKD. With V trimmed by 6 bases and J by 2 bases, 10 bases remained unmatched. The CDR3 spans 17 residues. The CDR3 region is CAIRGLAGGLYTDTQYF. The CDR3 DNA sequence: TGTGCCATCAGGGGGCTAGCGGGGGGCCTATACACAGATACGCAGTATTTT.

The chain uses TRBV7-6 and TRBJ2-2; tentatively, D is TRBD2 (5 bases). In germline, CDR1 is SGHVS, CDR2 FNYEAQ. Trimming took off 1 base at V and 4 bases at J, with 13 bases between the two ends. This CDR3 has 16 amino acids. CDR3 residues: CASSLDLAPSTGELFF. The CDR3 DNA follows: TGTGCCAGCAGCTTAGATCTAGCTCCGAGCACCGGGGAGCTGTTTTTT.

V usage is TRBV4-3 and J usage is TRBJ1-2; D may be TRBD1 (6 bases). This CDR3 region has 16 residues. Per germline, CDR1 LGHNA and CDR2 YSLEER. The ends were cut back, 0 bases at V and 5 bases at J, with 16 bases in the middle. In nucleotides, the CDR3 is TGCGCCAGCAGCCAAGAAAGGCAGGGGTTCAAGTATGGCTACACCTTC. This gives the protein CASSQERQGFKYGYTF.

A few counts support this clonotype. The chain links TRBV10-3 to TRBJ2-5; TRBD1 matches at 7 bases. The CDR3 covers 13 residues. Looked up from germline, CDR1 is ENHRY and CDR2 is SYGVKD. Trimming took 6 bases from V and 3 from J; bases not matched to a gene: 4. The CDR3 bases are TGTGCCATCAGCCGGGACAGAGAAGAGACCCAGTACTTC. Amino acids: CAISRDREETQYF.

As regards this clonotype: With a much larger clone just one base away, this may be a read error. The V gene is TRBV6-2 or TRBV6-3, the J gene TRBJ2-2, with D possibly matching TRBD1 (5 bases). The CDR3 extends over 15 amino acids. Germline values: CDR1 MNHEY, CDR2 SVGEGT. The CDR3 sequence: CASGYGQGNTGELFF. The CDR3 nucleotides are TGTGCCAGCGGTTACGGGCAGGGTAACACCGGGGAGCTGTTTTTT.

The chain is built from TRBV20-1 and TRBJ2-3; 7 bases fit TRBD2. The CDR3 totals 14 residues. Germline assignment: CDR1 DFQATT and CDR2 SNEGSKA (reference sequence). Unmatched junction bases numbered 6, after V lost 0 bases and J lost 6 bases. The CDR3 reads CSARDGGSGDTQYF. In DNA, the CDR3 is TGCAGTGCTAGAGATGGCGGGAGTGGGGATACGCAGTATTTT.

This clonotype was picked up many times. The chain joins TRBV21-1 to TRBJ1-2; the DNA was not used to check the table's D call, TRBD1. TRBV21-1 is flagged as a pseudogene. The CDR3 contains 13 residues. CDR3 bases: TGTGCCAGCTTGGGGACAGCTAACTATGGCTACACCTTC. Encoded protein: CASLGTANYGYTF.